This T cell receptor beta chain was captured by sequencing in a study of blood T cell repertoires in COVID-19. At the level of the study: COVID-19 samples, acute and convalescent, were from the United States, Italy and Spain. The analysed material was cDNA or gDNA that came from T cells, B-cell-depleted T cells, or PBMCs.

Authors' methods: It was from reference gene primer amplification that nucleated cell counts were estimated. The data were produced by immunoSEQ multiplex PCR, yet TCRdb's version contains in-frame clones alone and is incomplete. Clone size and V and J calls were adopted from that table, with D and trimming inferred from the DNA. The sample holds 20,000 or so clones, around 88% seen once. This CDR3 spans 14 amino acids. Germline V gene sequence: CDR1 SGHAT, CDR2 FQNNGV. V gave up 5 bases and J gave up 2 bases; unmatched junction bases: 5. This receptor was identified in a woman in her sixties or seventies with active COVID-19. Sample: peripheral blood. The rearrangement joins TRBV11-2 to TRBJ2-7; 8 nucleotides align to TRBD1. CDR3 nucleotide sequence: TGTGCCAGCAGCGGGACAGGAACAACCTACGAGCAGTACTTC. This translates into CASSGTGTTYEQYF.